This TCR beta chain was recovered during a study of OX40 agonist ivuxolimab in advanced cancers. About the study: From roughly 20 to 90 years was the age range, with a mean of roughly 64 years, and over 70% were male. Overall study findings and caveats: Low levels of normalized T-cell clonal expansion also appeared in some nonresponders.

Of note for this clone: The target antigen is unknown.

TCRdb's copy holds only in-frame clones and misses some; the assay was immunoSEQ multiplex PCR. The sample shows about 77,000 clones, 85% to 95% of them seen only once. Sequencing used CD4+ or CD8+ T cells sorted from blood, obtained in a trial of the OX40 agonist ivuxolimab. This receptor was taken from an adult with an advanced solid tumor such as melanoma, head and neck, liver or kidney cancer.

The CDR3 here is CASSYSPSQTQYF. The CDR3 nucleotides are TGTGCCAGCAGTTACTCCCCGTCCCAGACCCAGTACTTC. The J gene is TRBJ2-5, the V gene TRBV6-5; D ambiguous. The CDR3 loop spans 13 amino acids. Trimming took off 0 bases at V and 6 bases at J, with 8 bases between the two ends. CDR1 is MNHEY, CDR2 SVGAGI, per germline.